The 29 T cell receptor beta chains given below trace back to one sample, sequenced in a study of STAT5B mutations in CD4+ large granular lymphocyte leukemia. TCRdb's table, derived via immunoSEQ multiplex PCR, lists solely in-frame clones and lacks some. The sample carries tens of thousands of clones, roughly 74% recorded once. The specimen was CD4+ T cells from blood buffy coats. These receptor sequences come from a human donor in good health.

CDR3 amino acids: CASNRAGNTIYF. The CDR3, as DNA: TGTGCCAGTAACAGGGCTGGAAACACCATATATTTT. This rearrangement joins TRBV19 to TRBJ1-3, with D possibly being TRBD1 (6 bases). The V gene's germline CDR1 is LNHDA and CDR2 SQIVND (reference sequence). The length of the CDR3 is 12 residues. The V and J ends lost 7 bases and 2 bases respectively, with 6 bases between them.

This sequence joins TRBV7-3 and TRBJ2-1, with 10 bases matching TRBD2. There are 15 residues in the CDR3. V shed 2 bases and J 7 bases; nucleotides not matched to a gene: 5. Germline loops: CDR1 SGHTA, CDR2 FQGTGA. This CDR3 is CASSLQLAGTNEQFF. The CDR3 DNA reads as TGTGCCAGCAGCTTACAACTAGCGGGGACTAATGAGCAGTTCTTC.

The V gene is TRBV5-5, the J gene TRBJ1-5, with D possibly being TRBD1 (5 bases). This CDR3 has 13 residues. Germline V gene data show CDR1 as SGHKS and CDR2 as YYEKEE (reference sequence). Between the trimmed V and J ends, which lost 1 base and 6 bases, there was a span of 8 bases. The CDR3 reads CASSLIGAQPQHF. Written as DNA, the CDR3 is TGTGCCAGCAGCTTGATTGGGGCTCAGCCCCAGCATTTT. Drawing the rest from reference TRBV5-5 and TRBJ1-5, the complete variable domain is DAGVTQSPTHLIKTRGQQVTLRCSPISGHKSVSWYQQVLGQGPQFIFQYYEKEERGRGNFPDRFSARQFPNYSSELNVNALLLGDSALYLCASSLIGAQPQHFGDGTRLSIL.

The CDR3 coding sequence is TGTGCCAGCAGCTTGTTACGGTGGACTAGCGGGGGCTACAATGAGCAGTTCTTC. It is translated as CASSLLRWTSGGYNEQFF. The chain employs TRBV5-8 and TRBJ2-1; 13 bases match TRBD2. CDR1 and CDR2 (germline): SGHTS, YDEGEE. V gave up 1 base and J gave up 3 bases; unmatched junction bases: 7. The CDR3 covers 18 residues. Looking up the rest from reference TRBV5-8 and TRBJ2-1 gives the full variable domain: EAGVTQSPTHLIKTRGQQATLRCSPISGHTSVYWYQQALGLGLQFLLWYDEGEERNRGNFPPRFSGRQFPNYSSELNVNALELEDSALYLCASSLLRWTSGGYNEQFFGPGTRLTVL.

The chain links TRBV7-9 to TRBJ2-3; 12 bases map to TRBD2. The germline V gene encodes CDR1 SEHNR and CDR2 FQNEAQ (reference sequence). The V and J ends lost 2 bases and 8 bases, in that order; junction bases with no gene match: 14. The CDR3 covers 18 residues. CDR3 nucleotide sequence: TGTGCCAGCAGCTTACCATTCAGACTAGCGGGAGTTCGTGGTACGCAGTATTTT. It codes for CASSLPFRLAGVRGTQYF.

The gene calls are TRBV27 and TRBJ1-5; 7 nucleotides line up with TRBD1. Germline V gene data show CDR1 as MNHEY and CDR2 as SMNVEV (reference sequence). V shed 3 bases and J 0 bases; nucleotides not matched to a gene: 2. There are 15 residues in the CDR3. The CDR3 DNA reads as TGTGCCAGCAGTTTCGGGACAGCTAGCAATCAGCCCCAGCATTTT. Translated, it gives CASSFGTASNQPQHF.

This rearrangement joins TRBV6-1 to TRBJ1-3, with D possibly matching TRBD1 (5 bases). Between the trimmed V and J ends, which lost 5 bases and 0 bases, there was a span of 11 bases. CDR1 and CDR2 (germline): MNHNS, SASEGT. The CDR3 spans 15 residues. In DNA form, the CDR3 reads TGTGCCAGCAGTCGGGAGGGACTCTCTGGAAACACCATATATTTT. Amino acids: CASSREGLSGNTIYF.

The chain has TRBV4-3 and TRBJ2-1; the D gene is possibly TRBD1 (8 bases). The CDR3 sequence is 16 residues long. Germline V lookup: CDR1 LGHNA, CDR2 YSLEER. V shed 4 bases and J shed 7 bases, with 20 bases lying between them. The DNA for the CDR3 is TGCGCCAGCAGCCGGGGGGGCCAGGGGGCGAGGAATGAGCAGTTCTTC. The encoded protein is CASSRGGQGARNEQFF.

The sample holds a few counts of this clone. Germline and junction disagree at one end, which may indicate a read error. The chain couples TRBV7-7 to TRBJ2-3, with 7 nucleotides matching TRBD1. This CDR3 is built from 15 residues. Germline V gene sequence: CDR1 SSHAT, CDR2 FNYEAQ (reference sequence). DNA of the CDR3: TGTGCTAGCAGCTTAACCCAGGGGGGCACAGATACGCAGTATTTT. This codes for CASSLTQGGTDTQYF.

Here the CDR3 reads CASSLEGRGQPQHF. CDR3 bases: TGCGCCAGCAGCTTGGAAGGAAGGGGTCAGCCCCAGCATTTT. V is TRBV5-1 and J is TRBJ1-5; maybe TRBD1 (5 bases). This CDR3 spans 14 amino acids. Looked up from germline, CDR1 is SGHRS and CDR2 is YFSETQ. Trimming stripped 0 bases from V and 6 bases from J, with 10 bases between.

The J gene is TRBJ2-1, the V gene TRBV5-1; D perhaps matches TRBD1 (5 bases). From germline, CDR1 is SGHRS and CDR2 YFSETQ. There are 15 residues in the CDR3. The V gene lost 4 bases and the J gene lost 6 bases, with 17 bases spanning the gap. In DNA form, the CDR3 reads TGCGCCAGCAGCCCGCCCAATCCTGGGGCCAATGAGCAGTTCTTC. Residues: CASSPPNPGANEQFF.

With respect to this clone: A junction boundary mismatches the germline segment, possibly from a read error. The chain links TRBV10-1 to TRBJ1-4, with D perhaps TRBD1 (5 bases). CDR1 and CDR2 from the germline V gene are WNHNN and SYGVQD (reference sequence). There are 10 residues in the CDR3. The CDR3 sequence is CASSDPGRDF. The CDR3 region has the DNA TGCGCCAGCAGTGATCCGGGGCGAGATTTT.

The genes are TRBV19 and TRBJ2-1, with D unresolved. V gave up 4 bases and J gave up 6 bases, with 4 bases separating them. The CDR3 runs to 11 residues. In germline, CDR1 is LNHDA, CDR2 SQIVND (reference sequence). CDR3 nucleotide sequence: TGTGCCAGTAGTACGAGCAATGAGCAGTTCTTC. It encodes CASSTSNEQFF.

The genes are TRBV6-5 and TRBJ1-2; D gene unclear. Per the germline V gene, CDR1 is MNHEY and CDR2 is SVGAGI. Trimming took off 6 bases at V and 0 bases at J, with 8 bases between the two ends. CDR3 length: 13 residues. The CDR3 region is CASRTSSNYGYTF. The CDR3 bases are TGTGCCAGCAGAACGAGCTCTAACTATGGCTACACCTTC.

This clone has only a few counts. The chain uses TRBV7-9 and TRBJ2-7; a weak D match, TRBD2 (6 bases). Trimming took off 1 base at V and 4 bases at J, with 8 bases between the two ends. The germline gives CDR1 SEHNR, CDR2 FQNEAQ (reference sequence). The CDR3 consists of 13 residues. The CDR3 bases are TGTGCCAGCAGCTTAGGGGGAGGTTACGAGCAGTACTTC. Its protein is CASSLGGGYEQYF. Filled out from reference TRBV7-9 and TRBJ2-7, the complete variable domain reads DTGVSQNPRHKITKRGQNVTFRCDPISEHNRLYWYRQTLGQGPEFLTYFQNEAQLEKSRLLSDRFSAERPKGSFSTLEIQRTEQGDSAMYLCASSLGGGYEQYFGPGTRLTVT.

The CDR3 loop is CASSRVIGTDTF. The CDR3 DNA reads TGTGCCAGCAGTCGGGTTATCGGCACCGACACCTTC. The chain is built from TRBV6-1 and TRBJ1-2; the D is unclear. The CDR3 sequence is 12 residues long. The germline V and J ends were trimmed by 5 bases and 12 bases, with 16 bases remaining between them. The V gene's germline CDR1 is MNHNS and CDR2 SASEGT.

V usage is TRBV19 and J usage is TRBJ2-6; TRBD2 is a possible D gene (7 bases). Germline CDR1 reads LNHDA; CDR2 reads SQIVND (reference sequence). The CDR3 runs 17 residues. V was cut by 7 bases and J by 0 bases, with 16 bases left in between. Here the CDR3 reads CASTLGGARSGANVLTF. The CDR3 DNA reads TGTGCCAGTACCCTTGGGGGGGCCCGCTCTGGGGCCAACGTCCTGACTTTC.

This rearrangement joins TRBV19 to TRBJ1-5; maybe TRBD1 (5 bases). The germline V gene has CDR1 LNHDA and CDR2 SQIVND (reference sequence). V dropped 5 bases and J dropped 7 bases, with 9 bases sitting between them. The CDR3 contains 12 residues. The CDR3 spells CASSDRDQPQHF. In nucleotides, the CDR3 is TGTGCCAGTAGTGATCGGGACCAGCCCCAGCATTTT.

The chain combines TRBV23-1 with TRBJ2-6; 7 bases agree with TRBD1. TRBV23-1 is an open reading frame whose function is uncertain. The V gene end was trimmed by 6 bases and the J gene end by 2 bases; junction bases not matched to a gene: 10. CDR3 size: 17 residues. The CDR3 DNA sequence: TGCGCCAGCAGGGACAGGCCTCCCGGACCTGGGGCCAACGTCCTGACTTTC. Amino acid sequence: CASRDRPPGPGANVLTF.

The sample holds a few counts of this clone. The junction does not match germline at one end; this may be a read error. V usage is TRBV7-7 and J usage is TRBJ2-2, with unresolved D. This CDR3 spans 12 amino acids. The germline V gene encodes CDR1 SSHAT and CDR2 FNYEAQ (reference sequence). This CDR3 reads CASSSRPGELFF. The CDR3 coding sequence is TGTGCTAGCAGCTCAAGGCCCGGGGAGCTGTTTTTT.

V and J are TRBV7-9 and TRBJ2-3; 11 bases are a match to TRBD2. The CDR3 runs 18 residues. V was clipped by 1 base and J by 0 bases; unmatched bases: 6. Germline V lookup: CDR1 SEHNR, CDR2 FQNEAQ (reference sequence). The CDR3 nucleotides read TGTGCCAGCAGCTTAGGGCTAGCGGGAGGCACTAGCACAGATACGCAGTATTTT. It specifies CASSLGLAGGTSTDTQYF.

The chain recombines TRBV19 with TRBJ1-1; TRBD1 is a possible D gene (5 bases). CDR1 LNHDA and CDR2 SQIVND come from the germline V gene (reference sequence). The V end lost 5 bases, the J end lost 11 bases, and 21 bases lay between the germline ends. This CDR3 has 14 amino acids. The CDR3 protein is CASSSLGRAPPAFF. In DNA form, the CDR3 reads TGTGCCAGTAGTTCCCTCGGCAGGGCCCCTCCGGCTTTCTTT.

The chain recombines TRBV2 with TRBJ1-1; 7 bases fit TRBD1. V lost 6 bases and J lost 2; bases outside the gene matches: 6. Per the germline V gene, CDR1 is SNHLY and CDR2 is FYNNEI. CDR3 length equals 14 residues. In DNA form, the CDR3 reads TGTGCCAGCAGCATCCAGGGGGTAAACACTGAAGCTTTCTTT. It encodes CASSIQGVNTEAFF.

This clone was picked up one time. The chain is built from TRBV9 and TRBJ2-1; 10 bases align to TRBD2. V was pared by 3 bases and J by 12 bases, with 6 bases of the junction left unmatched. The germline CDR1 and CDR2 sequences are SGDLS and YYNGEE. This CDR3 has 13 residues. The CDR3 DNA reads TGTGCCAGCAGCGGGGGGACTAGCGAAAGGCAGTTCTTC. Translation gives CASSGGTSERQFF.

The rearrangement links TRBV5-1 to TRBJ1-2; TRBD1 matches 12 bases. The CDR3 length is 17 residues. J was trimmed by 11 bases and V by 3 bases; bases with no gene match: 17. CDR1 SGHRS and CDR2 YFSETQ come from the germline V gene. DNA of the CDR3: TGCGCCAGCAGCTCCGGGACAGGGGGCGCTGGAGCCGCCCGGTACACCTTC. Protein: CASSSGTGGAGAARYTF.

In nucleotides, the CDR3 is TGCGCCAGCAGCTTGGAGCCGGACACCTTCTATGGCTACACCTTC. It codes for CASSLEPDTFYGYTF. V gene TRBV5-1 combines with J gene TRBJ1-2, with D maybe TRBD1 (5 bases). From germline, CDR1 is SGHRS and CDR2 YFSETQ. V dropped 0 bases and J dropped 4 bases, with 13 bases sitting between them. The CDR3 consists of 15 residues.

In DNA, the CDR3 is TGCGCCAGCAGCCAAGCAGCGTTGGAGACCCAGTACTTC. This encodes CASSQAALETQYF. This rearrangement joins TRBV4-1 to TRBJ2-5; unclear D gene. This CDR3 is built from 13 residues. V lost 1 base, J lost 5 bases, and 8 bases lay in between. Germline V CDR1 and CDR2: MGHRA, YSYEKL.

The rearrangement uses TRBV28 and TRBJ2-1; D may correspond to TRBD1 or TRBD2 (6 bases each). The CDR3 consists of 17 residues. Trimming took 4 bases from V and 8 from J, leaving 24 bases between them. The germline CDR1 and CDR2 sequences are MDHEN and SYDVKM. CDR3 protein: CASSSFERGDASDEQFF. CDR3 bases: TGTGCCAGCAGTTCCTTTGAGAGGGGGGATGCATCGGATGAGCAGTTCTTC.

The gene calls are TRBV6-1 and TRBJ1-1; 7 bases are a match to TRBD1. V was clipped by 6 bases and J by 7 bases; unmatched bases: 14. The CDR3 consists of 15 residues. Per the germline V gene, CDR1 is MNHNS and CDR2 is SASEGT. CDR3 loop: CASREQGTPRYEAFF. The DNA for the CDR3 is TGTGCCAGCAGGGAACAGGGGACTCCTCGCTATGAAGCTTTCTTT.